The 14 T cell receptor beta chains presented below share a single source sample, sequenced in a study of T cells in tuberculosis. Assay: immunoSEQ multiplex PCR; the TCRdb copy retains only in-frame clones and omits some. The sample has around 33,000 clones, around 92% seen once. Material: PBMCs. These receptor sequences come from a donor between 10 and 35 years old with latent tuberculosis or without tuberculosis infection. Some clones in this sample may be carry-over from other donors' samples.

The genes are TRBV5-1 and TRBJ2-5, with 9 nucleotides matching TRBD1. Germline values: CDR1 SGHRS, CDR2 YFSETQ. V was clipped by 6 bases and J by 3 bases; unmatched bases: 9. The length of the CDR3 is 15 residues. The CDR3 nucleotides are TGCGCCAGCACCAACCTGACAGGGGGTGAAGAGACCCAGTACTTC. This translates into CASTNLTGGEETQYF.

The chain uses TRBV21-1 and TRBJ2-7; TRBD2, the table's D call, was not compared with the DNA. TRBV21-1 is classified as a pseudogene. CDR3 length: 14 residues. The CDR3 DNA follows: TGTGCCAGCAGCAACGGGAGGGGGTCGTACGAGCAGTACTTC. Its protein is CASSNGRGSYEQYF.

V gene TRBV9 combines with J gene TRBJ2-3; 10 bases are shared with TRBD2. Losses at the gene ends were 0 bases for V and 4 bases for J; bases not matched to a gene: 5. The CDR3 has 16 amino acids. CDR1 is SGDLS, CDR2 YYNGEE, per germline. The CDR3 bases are TGTGCCAGCAGCGTAGAGGTAGCGGGGGGTTCAGATACGCAGTATTTT. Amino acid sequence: CASSVEVAGGSDTQYF.

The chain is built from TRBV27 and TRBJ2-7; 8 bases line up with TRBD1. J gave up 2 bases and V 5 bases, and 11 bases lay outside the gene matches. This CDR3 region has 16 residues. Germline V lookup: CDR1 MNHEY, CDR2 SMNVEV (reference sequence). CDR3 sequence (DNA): TGTGCCAGCAGTCCGACCGGGACAGGTAAACCCTACGAGCAGTACTTC. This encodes CASSPTGTGKPYEQYF.

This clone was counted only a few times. CDR3 DNA sequence: TGTGCCAGTAGCAGTATAGAGGCGGGAGGTGGACGGATCTATGGCTACACCTTC. This sequence encodes CASSSIEAGGGRIYGYTF. The V gene is TRBV19, the J gene TRBJ1-2; D ambiguous. The V and J ends lost 6 bases and 4 bases respectively, with 27 bases between them. Germline V gene data show CDR1 as LNHDA and CDR2 as SQIVND (reference sequence). The CDR3 runs to 18 residues.

CDR3 nucleotides: TGTGCCTGGAGTGGGAGACTAGGGGAGACCCAGTACTTC. Translated: CAWSGRLGETQYF. This sequence joins TRBV30 and TRBJ2-5; D possibly corresponds to TRBD2 (6 bases). V lost 1 base to trimming and J lost 5 bases, with 11 bases between them. CDR3 length: 13 residues. Germline loops: CDR1 GTSNPN, CDR2 SVGIG (reference sequence).

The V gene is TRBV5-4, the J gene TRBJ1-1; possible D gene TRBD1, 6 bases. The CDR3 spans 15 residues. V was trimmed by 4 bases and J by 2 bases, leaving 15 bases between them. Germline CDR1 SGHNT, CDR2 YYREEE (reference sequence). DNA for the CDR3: TGTGCCAGCAGCCCCGGACAGCTTTTTAACACTGAAGCTTTCTTT. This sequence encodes CASSPGQLFNTEAFF. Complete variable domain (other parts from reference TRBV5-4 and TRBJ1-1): ETGVTQSPTHLIKTRGQQVTLRCSSQSGHNTVSWYQQALGQGPQFIFQYYREEENGRGNFPPRFSGLQFPNYSSELNVNALELDDSALYLCASSPGQLFNTEAFFGQGTRLTVV.

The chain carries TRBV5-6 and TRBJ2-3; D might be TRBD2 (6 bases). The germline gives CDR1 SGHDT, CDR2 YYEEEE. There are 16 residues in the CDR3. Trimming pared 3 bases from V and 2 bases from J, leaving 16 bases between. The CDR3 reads CASSSGTLGPTDTQYF. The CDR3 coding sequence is TGTGCCAGCAGCTCTGGGACTTTGGGACCCACAGATACGCAGTATTTT. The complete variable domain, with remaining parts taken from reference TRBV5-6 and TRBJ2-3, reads DAGVTQSPTHLIKTRGQQVTLRCSPKSGHDTVSWYQQALGQGPQFIFQYYEEEERQRGNFPDRFSGHQFPNYSSELNVNALLLGDSALYLCASSSGTLGPTDTQYFGPGTRLTVL.

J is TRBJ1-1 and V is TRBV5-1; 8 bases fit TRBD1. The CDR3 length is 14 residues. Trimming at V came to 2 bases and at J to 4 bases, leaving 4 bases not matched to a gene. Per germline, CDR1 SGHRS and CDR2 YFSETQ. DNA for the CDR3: TGCGCCAGCAGCTTCCAGGGGGCAGGCACTGAAGCTTTCTTT. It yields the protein CASSFQGAGTEAFF.

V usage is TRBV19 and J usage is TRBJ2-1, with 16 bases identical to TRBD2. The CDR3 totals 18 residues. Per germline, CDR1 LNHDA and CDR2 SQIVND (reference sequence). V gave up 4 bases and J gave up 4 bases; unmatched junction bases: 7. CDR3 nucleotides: TGTGCCAGTAGTACCCGTGGGACTAGCGGGGGGGAATACAATGAGCAGTTCTTC. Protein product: CASSTRGTSGGEYNEQFF.

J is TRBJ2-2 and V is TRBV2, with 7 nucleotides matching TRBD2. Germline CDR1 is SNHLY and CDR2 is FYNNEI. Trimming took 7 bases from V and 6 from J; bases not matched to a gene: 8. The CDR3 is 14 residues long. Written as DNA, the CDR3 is TGTGCCAGCAATAACGGGAGGTTGTCCGGGGAGCTGTTTTTT. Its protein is CASNNGRLSGELFF.

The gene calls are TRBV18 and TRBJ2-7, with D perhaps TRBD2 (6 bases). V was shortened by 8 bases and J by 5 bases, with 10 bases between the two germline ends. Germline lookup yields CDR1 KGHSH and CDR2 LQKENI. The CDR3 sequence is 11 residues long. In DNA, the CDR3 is TGTGCCAGCCGGAGGGCTCACGAGCAGTACTTC. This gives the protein CASRRAHEQYF.

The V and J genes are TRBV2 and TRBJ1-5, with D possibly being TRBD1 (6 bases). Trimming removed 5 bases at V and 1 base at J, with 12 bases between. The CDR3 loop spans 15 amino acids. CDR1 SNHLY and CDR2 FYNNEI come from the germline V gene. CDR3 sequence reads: CASSFLGTSNQPQHF. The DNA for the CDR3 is TGTGCCAGCAGTTTTCTGGGGACAAGCAATCAGCCCCAGCATTTT.

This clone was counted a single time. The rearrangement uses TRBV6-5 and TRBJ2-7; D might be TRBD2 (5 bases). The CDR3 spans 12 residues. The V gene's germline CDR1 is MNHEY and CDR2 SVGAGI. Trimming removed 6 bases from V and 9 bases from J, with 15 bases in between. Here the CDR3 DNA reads TGTGCCAGCAGCCCGCGGGCTGGGCGGCAGTACTTC. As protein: CASSPRAGRQYF.